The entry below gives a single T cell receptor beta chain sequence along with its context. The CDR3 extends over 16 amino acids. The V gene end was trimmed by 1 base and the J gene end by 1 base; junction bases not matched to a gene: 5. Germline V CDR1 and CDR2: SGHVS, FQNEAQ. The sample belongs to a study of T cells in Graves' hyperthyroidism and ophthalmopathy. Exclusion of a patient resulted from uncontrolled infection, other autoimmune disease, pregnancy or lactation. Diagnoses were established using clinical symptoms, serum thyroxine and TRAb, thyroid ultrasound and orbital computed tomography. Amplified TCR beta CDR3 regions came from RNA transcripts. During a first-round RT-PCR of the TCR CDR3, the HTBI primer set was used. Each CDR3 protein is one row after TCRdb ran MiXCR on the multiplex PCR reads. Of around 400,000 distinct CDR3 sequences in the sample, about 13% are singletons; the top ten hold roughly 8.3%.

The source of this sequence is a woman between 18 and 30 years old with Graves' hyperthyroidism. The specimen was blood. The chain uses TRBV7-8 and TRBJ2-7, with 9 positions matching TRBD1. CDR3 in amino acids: CASSLVPGTGSYEQYF. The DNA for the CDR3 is TGTGCCAGCAGCTTAGTGCCCGGGACAGGGTCCTACGAGCAGTACTTC.